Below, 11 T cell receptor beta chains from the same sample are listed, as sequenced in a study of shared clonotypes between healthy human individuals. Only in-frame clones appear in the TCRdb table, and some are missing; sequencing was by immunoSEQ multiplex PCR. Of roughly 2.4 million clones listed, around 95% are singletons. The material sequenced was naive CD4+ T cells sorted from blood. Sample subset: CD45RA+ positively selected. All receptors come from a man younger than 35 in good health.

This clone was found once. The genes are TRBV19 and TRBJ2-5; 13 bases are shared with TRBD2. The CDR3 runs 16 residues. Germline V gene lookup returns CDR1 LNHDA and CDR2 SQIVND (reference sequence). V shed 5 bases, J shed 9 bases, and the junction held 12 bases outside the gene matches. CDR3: CASSSTGTSGARPQYF. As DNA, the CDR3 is TGTGCCAGTAGTTCCACCGGGACTAGCGGGGCCAGACCCCAGTACTTC.

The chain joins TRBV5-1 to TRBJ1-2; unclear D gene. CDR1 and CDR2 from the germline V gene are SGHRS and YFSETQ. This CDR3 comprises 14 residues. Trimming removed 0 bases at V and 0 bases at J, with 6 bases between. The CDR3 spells CASSLEIANYGYTF. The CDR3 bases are TGCGCCAGCAGCTTGGAAATAGCTAACTATGGCTACACCTTC.

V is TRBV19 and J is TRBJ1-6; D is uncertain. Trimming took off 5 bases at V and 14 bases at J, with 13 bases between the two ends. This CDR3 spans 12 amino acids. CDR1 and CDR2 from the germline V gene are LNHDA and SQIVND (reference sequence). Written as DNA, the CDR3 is TGTGCCAGTAGTGAACGTTCCGGGTCCCTCCACTTT. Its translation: CASSERSGSLHF.

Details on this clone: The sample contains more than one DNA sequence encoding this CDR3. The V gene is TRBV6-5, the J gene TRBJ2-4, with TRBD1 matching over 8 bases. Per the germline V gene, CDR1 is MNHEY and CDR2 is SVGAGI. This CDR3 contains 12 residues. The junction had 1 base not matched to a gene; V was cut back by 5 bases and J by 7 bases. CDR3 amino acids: CASSRDRNIQYF. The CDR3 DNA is TGTGCCAGCAGTCGGGACAGGAACATTCAGTACTTC.

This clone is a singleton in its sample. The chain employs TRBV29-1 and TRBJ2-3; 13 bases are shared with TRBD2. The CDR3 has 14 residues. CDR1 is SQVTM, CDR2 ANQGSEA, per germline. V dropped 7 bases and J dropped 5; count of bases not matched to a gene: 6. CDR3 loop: CSARTSGRIDTQYF. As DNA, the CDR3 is TGCAGCGCAAGGACTAGCGGGAGAATAGATACGCAGTATTTT.

The CDR3 here is CASMGRAYEQYF. In DNA, the CDR3 is TGTGCCAGTATGGGCAGAGCCTACGAGCAGTACTTC. V and J are TRBV19 and TRBJ2-7; no clear D. The ends were cut back, 7 bases at V and 2 bases at J, with 9 bases in the middle. This CDR3 is built from 12 residues. CDR1 is LNHDA and CDR2 is SQIVND in the germline V gene (reference sequence).

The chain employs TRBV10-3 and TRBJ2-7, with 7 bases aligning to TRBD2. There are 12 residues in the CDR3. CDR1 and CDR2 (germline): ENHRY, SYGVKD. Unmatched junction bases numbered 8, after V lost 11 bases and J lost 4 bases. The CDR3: CAVVTSEYEQYF. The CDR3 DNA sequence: TGTGCCGTCGTCACTAGCGAGTACGAGCAGTACTTC.

This CDR3 reads CASSFREINQPQHF. The CDR3 bases are TGTGCCAGCAGTTTCCGGGAGATTAATCAGCCCCAGCATTTT. V usage is TRBV28 and J usage is TRBJ1-5; D uncertain. Germline V gene data show CDR1 as MDHEN and CDR2 as SYDVKM. The V end lost 3 bases, the J end lost 4 bases, and 10 bases lay between the germline ends. The CDR3 has 14 amino acids.

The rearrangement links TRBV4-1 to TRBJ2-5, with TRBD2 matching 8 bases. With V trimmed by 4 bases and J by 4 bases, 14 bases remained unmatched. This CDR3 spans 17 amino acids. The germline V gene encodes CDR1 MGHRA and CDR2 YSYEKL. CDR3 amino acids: CASSRLESGGARETQYF. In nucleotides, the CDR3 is TGCGCCAGCAGCCGCCTTGAGTCCGGGGGGGCAAGAGAGACCCAGTACTTC.

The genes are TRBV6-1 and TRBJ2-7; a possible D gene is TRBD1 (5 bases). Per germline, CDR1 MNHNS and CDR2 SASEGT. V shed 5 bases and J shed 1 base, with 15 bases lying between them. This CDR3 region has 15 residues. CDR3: CASSPRTGNSYEQYF. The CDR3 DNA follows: TGTGCCAGCAGTCCTAGAACAGGCAATTCCTACGAGCAGTACTTC.

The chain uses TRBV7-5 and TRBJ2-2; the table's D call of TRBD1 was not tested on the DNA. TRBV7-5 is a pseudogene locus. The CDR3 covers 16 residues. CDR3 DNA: TGTGCCAGAAGCTTAGCAGACAGGGGGGACACCGGGGAGCTGTTTTTT. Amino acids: CARSLADRGDTGELFF.